This entry lists 10 T cell receptor beta chains sequenced from one sample in a study of cytomegalovirus exposure and HLA in healthy donors. Profiled with immunoSEQ multiplex PCR; TCRdb holds only in-frame clones, not every one. This sample carries some 110,000 clones, about 88% of them seen once, and the ten largest clones take 4%. The specimen was PBMCs. These TCRs come from a woman aged 18-29 years in good health and CMV-seropositive.

This chain uses TRBV7-8 with TRBJ2-7, with a weak D call TRBD1 (6 bases). CDR1 and CDR2 from the germline V gene are SGHVS and FQNEAQ. The CDR3 is 13 amino acids. V dropped 7 bases and J dropped 5 bases, with 15 bases sitting between them. The CDR3 sequence: CASNPRGSHEQYF. The CDR3 DNA reads as TGTGCCAGCAACCCTAGGGGGTCCCACGAGCAGTACTTC.

V is TRBV11-3 and J is TRBJ2-2; possible D gene TRBD2, 6 bases. Germline-derived CDR1 and CDR2 are SGHNT and YENEEA. Trimming stripped 2 bases from V and 5 bases from J, with 9 bases between. The CDR3 totals 14 residues. The CDR3 spells CASSLTSNTGELFF. The CDR3 coding sequence is TGTGCCAGCAGCTTAACTAGCAATACCGGGGAGCTGTTTTTT.

The chain links TRBV5-6 to TRBJ1-3; 8 nucleotides align to TRBD1. V trimming: 2 bases; J trimming: 4 bases; junction bases outside the gene matches: 8. The germline gives CDR1 SGHDT, CDR2 YYEEEE. CDR3 length: 16 amino acids. For the CDR3, the DNA is TGTGCCAGCAGCTTCCCGGACAGGGTGACCGGAAACACCATATATTTT. As protein: CASSFPDRVTGNTIYF.

The chain employs TRBV29-1 and TRBJ2-1, with 8 bases fitting TRBD2. Looked up from germline, CDR1 is SQVTM and CDR2 is ANQGSEA. The CDR3 is 13 amino acids. The V gene end was trimmed by 6 bases and the J gene end by 4 bases; junction bases not matched to a gene: 5. For the CDR3, the DNA is TGCAGCGTCGGGACTAGTGTATACAATGAGCAGTTCTTC. It codes for CSVGTSVYNEQFF.

The chain uses TRBV5-1 and TRBJ1-5, with unresolved D. V was trimmed by 0 bases and J by 0 bases, leaving 10 bases between them. Germline loops: CDR1 SGHRS, CDR2 YFSETQ. There are 16 residues in the CDR3. The CDR3 reads CASSLGESNSNQPQHF. CDR3 nucleotides: TGCGCCAGCAGCTTGGGCGAGAGTAATAGCAATCAGCCCCAGCATTTT.

This chain joins TRBV5-1 and TRBJ2-7, with 10 bases that match TRBD1. This CDR3 is built from 16 residues. Unmatched junction bases numbered 8, after V lost 0 bases and J lost 5 bases. CDR1 is SGHRS, CDR2 YFSETQ, per germline. In DNA, the CDR3 is TGCGCCAGCAGCTTGGCCCGGACAGGGGGGAGGGACGAGCAGTACTTC. It specifies CASSLARTGGRDEQYF. Supplemented by reference TRBV5-1 and TRBJ2-7, the full variable domain reads KAGVTQTPRYLIKTRGQQVTLSCSPISGHRSVSWYQQTPGQGLQFLFEYFSETQRNKGNFPGRFSGRQFSNSRSEMNVSTLELGDSALYLCASSLARTGGRDEQYFGPGTRLTVT.

V is TRBV18 and J is TRBJ1-1; D not certain. Trimming took off 5 bases at V and 1 base at J, with 8 bases between the two ends. This CDR3 has 13 residues. CDR1 is KGHSH, CDR2 LQKENI, per germline. The CDR3 DNA is TGTGCCAGCTCAACTCTTGAGAACACTGAAGCTTTCTTT. Translating it yields CASSTLENTEAFF.

The chain carries TRBV7-6 and TRBJ1-4; no clear D. V was trimmed by 5 bases and J by 0 bases, leaving 13 bases between them. Germline CDR1 reads SGHVS; CDR2 reads FNYEAQ. The CDR3 runs to 16 residues. This CDR3 reads CASSLGPTPTNEKLFF. In DNA form, the CDR3 reads TGTGCCAGCAGCCTAGGACCGACTCCAACTAATGAAAAACTGTTTTTT. Filled out from reference TRBV7-6 and TRBJ1-4, the complete variable domain reads GAGVSQSPRYKVTKRGQDVALRCDPISGHVSLYWYRQALGQGPEFLTYFNYEAQQDKSGLPNDRFSAERPEGSISTLTIQRTEQRDSAMYRCASSLGPTPTNEKLFFGSGTQLSVL.

The V gene is TRBV28, the J gene TRBJ1-4; D not certain. The CDR3 has 13 residues. V lost 6 bases, J lost 0 bases, and 5 bases lay in between. The germline V gene has CDR1 MDHEN and CDR2 SYDVKM. The CDR3 is CASRVATNEKLFF. CDR3 bases: TGTGCCAGCAGGGTAGCAACTAATGAAAAACTGTTTTTT.

This clone was seen just once. The chain is built from TRBV7-2 and TRBJ1-4; D is unresolved. V lost 5 bases and J lost 7, with 11 bases in between. Germline V CDR1 and CDR2: SGHTA, FQGNSA. This CDR3 is 13 amino acids long. CDR3 protein: CASSRVISEKLFF. CDR3 bases: TGTGCCAGCAGCCGAGTTATTAGTGAAAAACTGTTTTTT.